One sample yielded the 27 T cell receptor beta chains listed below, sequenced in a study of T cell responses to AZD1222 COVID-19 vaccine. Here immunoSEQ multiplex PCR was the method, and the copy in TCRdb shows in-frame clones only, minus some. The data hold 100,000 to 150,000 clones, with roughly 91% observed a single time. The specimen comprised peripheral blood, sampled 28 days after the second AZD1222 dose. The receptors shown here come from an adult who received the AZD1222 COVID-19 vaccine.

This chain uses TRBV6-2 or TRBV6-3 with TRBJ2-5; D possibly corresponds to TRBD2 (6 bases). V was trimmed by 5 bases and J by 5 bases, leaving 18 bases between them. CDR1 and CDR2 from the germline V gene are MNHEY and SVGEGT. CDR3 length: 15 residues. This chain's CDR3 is CASSVRAGLGETQYF. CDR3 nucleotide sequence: TGTGCCAGCAGTGTAAGAGCGGGCCTCGGGGAGACCCAGTACTTC.

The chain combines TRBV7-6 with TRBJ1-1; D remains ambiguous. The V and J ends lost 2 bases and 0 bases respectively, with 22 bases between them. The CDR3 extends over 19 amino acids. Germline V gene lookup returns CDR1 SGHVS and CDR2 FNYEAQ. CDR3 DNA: TGTGCCAGCAGCTTAACCCCCGGGCGGGCAGGTGGAATGAACACTGAAGCTTTCTTT. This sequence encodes CASSLTPGRAGGMNTEAFF.

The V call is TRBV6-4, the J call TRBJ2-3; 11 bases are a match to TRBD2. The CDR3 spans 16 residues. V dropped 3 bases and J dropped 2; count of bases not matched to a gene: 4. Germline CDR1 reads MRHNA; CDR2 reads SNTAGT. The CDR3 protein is CASSETGLADTDTQYF. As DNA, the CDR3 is TGTGCCAGCAGTGAAACGGGACTAGCGGACACAGATACGCAGTATTTT.

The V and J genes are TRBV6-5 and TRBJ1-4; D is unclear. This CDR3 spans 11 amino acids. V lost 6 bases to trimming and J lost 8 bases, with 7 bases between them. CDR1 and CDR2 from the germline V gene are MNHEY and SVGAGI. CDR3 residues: CASRGGEKLFF. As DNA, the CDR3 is TGTGCCAGCAGGGGCGGGGAAAAACTGTTTTTT.

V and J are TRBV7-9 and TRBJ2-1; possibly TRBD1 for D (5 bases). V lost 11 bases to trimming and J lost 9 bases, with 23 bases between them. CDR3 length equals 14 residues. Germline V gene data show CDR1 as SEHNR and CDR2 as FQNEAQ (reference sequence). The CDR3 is CAGGEGASIREQFF. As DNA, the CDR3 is TGTGCCGGTGGAGAAGGGGCCTCAATACGTGAGCAGTTCTTC.

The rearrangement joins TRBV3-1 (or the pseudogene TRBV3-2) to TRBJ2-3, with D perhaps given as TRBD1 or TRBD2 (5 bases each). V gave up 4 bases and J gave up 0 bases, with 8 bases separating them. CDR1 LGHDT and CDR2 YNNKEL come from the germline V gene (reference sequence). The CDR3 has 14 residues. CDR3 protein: CASSLRDSTDTQYF. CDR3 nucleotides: TGTGCCAGCAGCCTAAGGGACAGCACAGATACGCAGTATTTT.

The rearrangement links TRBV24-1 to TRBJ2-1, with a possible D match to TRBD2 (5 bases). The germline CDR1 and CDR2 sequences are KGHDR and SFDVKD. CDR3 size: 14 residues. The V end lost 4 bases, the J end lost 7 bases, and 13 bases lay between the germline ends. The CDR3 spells CATSEAGILNEQFF. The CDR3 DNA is TGTGCCACCAGTGAAGCCGGGATACTAAATGAGCAGTTCTTC.

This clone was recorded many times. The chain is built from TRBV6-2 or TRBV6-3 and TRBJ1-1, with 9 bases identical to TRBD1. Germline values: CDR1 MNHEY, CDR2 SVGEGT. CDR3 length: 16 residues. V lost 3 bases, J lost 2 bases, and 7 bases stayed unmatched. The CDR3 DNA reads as TGTGCCAGCAGTTATGTAACAGGGGGCCATAACACTGAAGCTTTCTTT. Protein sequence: CASSYVTGGHNTEAFF.

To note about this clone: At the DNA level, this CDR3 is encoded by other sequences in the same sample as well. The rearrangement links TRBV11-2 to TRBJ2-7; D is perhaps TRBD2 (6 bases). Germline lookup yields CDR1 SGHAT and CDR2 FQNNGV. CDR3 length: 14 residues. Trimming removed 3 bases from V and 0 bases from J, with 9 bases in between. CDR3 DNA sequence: TGTGCCAGCAGCTTTAGCGGCAGCTCCTACGAGCAGTACTTC. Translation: CASSFSGSSYEQYF.

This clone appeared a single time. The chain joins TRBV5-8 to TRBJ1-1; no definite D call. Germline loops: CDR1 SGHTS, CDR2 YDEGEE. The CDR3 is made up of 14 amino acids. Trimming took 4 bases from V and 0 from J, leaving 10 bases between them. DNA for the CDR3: TGTGCCAGCAGCCTCCGTGGACTGAACACTGAAGCTTTCTTT. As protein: CASSLRGLNTEAFF.

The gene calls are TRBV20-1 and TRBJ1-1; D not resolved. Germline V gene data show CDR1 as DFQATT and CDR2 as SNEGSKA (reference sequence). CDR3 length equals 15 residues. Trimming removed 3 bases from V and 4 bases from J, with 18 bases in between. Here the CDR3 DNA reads TGCAGTGCTAGTCCCGGCATGGTGGGGTTCACTGAAGCTTTCTTT. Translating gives CSASPGMVGFTEAFF.

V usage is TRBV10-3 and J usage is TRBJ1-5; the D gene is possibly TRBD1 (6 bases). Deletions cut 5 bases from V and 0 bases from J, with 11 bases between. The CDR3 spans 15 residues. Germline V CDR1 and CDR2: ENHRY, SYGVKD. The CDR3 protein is CAISQGLDSNQPQHF. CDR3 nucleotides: TGTGCCATCAGTCAGGGGTTGGATAGCAATCAGCCCCAGCATTTT.

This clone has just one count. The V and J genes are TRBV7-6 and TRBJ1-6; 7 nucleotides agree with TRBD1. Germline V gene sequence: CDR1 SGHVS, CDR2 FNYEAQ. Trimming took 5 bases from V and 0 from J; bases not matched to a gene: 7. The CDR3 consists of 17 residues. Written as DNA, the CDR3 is TGTGCCAGCAGCCTCCGGGACAGCCTCTCCTATAATTCACCCCTCCACTTT. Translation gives CASSLRDSLSYNSPLHF.

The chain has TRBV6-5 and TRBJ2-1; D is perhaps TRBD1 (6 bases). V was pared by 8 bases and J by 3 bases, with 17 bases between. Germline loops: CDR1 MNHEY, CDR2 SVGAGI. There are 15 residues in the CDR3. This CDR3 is CASCDTKGGYNEQFF. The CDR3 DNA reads TGTGCCAGCTGCGACACCAAAGGGGGCTACAATGAGCAGTTCTTC.

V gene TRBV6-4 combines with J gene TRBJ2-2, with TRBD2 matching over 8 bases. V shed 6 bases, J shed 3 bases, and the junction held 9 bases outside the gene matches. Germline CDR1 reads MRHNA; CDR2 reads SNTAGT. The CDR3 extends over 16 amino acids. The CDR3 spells CASSPRLAGDTGELFF. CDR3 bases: TGTGCCAGCAGCCCCCGGCTAGCGGGTGACACCGGGGAGCTGTTTTTT.

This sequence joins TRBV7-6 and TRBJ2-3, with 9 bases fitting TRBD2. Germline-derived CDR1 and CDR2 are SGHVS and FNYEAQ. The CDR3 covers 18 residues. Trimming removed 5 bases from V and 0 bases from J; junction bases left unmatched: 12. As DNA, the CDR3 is TGTGCCAGCAGCCCTAGACTAGCGGTAAAAATCAGCACAGATACGCAGTATTTT. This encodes CASSPRLAVKISTDTQYF. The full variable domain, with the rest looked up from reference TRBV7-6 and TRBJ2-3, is GAGVSQSPRYKVTKRGQDVALRCDPISGHVSLYWYRQALGQGPEFLTYFNYEAQQDKSGLPNDRFSAERPEGSISTLTIQRTEQRDSAMYRCASSPRLAVKISTDTQYFGPGTRLTVL.

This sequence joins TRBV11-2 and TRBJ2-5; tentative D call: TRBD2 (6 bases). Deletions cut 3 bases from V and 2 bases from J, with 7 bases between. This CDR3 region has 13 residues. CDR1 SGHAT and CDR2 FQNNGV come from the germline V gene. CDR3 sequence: CASSLGLQETQYF. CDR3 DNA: TGTGCCAGCAGCTTGGGACTTCAAGAGACCCAGTACTTC.

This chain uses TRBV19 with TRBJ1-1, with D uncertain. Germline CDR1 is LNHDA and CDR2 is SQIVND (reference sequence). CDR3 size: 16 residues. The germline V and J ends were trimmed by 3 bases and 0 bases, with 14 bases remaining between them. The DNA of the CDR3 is TGTGCCAGTAGTATGGTAGCGCAGCTTATGAACACTGAAGCTTTCTTT. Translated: CASSMVAQLMNTEAFF.

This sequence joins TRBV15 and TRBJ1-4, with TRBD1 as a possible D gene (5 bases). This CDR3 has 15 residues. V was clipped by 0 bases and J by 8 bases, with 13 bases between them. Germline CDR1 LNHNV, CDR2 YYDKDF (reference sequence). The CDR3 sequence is CATSRDEAGWEKLFF. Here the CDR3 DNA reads TGTGCCACCAGCAGAGATGAGGCAGGGTGGGAAAAACTGTTTTTT.

CDR3 in amino acids: CASSSRAGNTIYF. CDR3 DNA sequence: TGTGCCAGCAGTTCTAGGGCTGGAAACACCATATATTTT. The rearrangement joins TRBV12-3 or TRBV12-4 to TRBJ1-3; the D is unclear. The CDR3 runs to 13 residues. The ends were cut back, 4 bases at V and 2 bases at J, with 6 bases in the middle.

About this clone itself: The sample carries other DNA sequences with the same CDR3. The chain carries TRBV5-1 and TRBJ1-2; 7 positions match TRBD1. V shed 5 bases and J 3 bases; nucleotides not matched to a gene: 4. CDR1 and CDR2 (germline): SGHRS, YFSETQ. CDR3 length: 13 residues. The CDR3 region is CASRPTGDYGYTF. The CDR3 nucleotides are TGCGCCAGCAGACCTACAGGGGACTATGGCTACACCTTC.

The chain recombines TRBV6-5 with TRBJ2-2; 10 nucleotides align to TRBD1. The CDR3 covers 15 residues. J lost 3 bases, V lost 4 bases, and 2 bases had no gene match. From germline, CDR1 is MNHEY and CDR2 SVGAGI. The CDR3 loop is CASSSGTGDTGELFF. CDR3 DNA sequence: TGTGCCAGCAGTTCCGGGACAGGGGACACCGGGGAGCTGTTTTTT.

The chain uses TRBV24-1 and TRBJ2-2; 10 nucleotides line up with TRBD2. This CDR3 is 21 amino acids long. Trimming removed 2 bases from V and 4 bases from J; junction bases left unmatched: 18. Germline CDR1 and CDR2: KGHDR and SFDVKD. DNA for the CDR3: TGTGCCACCAGTGATTGGAAGTGGGACGGGAAACCTAGCGGGAGCACCGGGGAGCTGTTTTTT. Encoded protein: CATSDWKWDGKPSGSTGELFF.

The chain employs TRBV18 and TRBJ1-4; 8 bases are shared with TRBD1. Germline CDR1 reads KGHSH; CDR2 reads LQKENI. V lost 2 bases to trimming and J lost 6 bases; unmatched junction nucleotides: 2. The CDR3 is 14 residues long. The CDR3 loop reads CASSPAGGYEKLFF. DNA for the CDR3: TGTGCCAGCTCACCAGCAGGGGGCTATGAAAAACTGTTTTTT.

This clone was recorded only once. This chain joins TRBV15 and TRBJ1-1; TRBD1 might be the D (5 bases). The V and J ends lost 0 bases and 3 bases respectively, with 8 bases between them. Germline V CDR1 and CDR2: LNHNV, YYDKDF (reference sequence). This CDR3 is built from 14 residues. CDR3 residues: CATSRDMGDTEAFF. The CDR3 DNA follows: TGTGCCACCAGCAGAGATATGGGGGACACTGAAGCTTTCTTT.

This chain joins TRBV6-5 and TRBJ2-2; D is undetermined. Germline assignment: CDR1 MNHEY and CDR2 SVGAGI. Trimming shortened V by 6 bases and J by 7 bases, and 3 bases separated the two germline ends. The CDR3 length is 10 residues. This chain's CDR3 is CASRDGELFF. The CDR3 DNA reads TGTGCCAGCAGGGACGGGGAGCTGTTTTTT.

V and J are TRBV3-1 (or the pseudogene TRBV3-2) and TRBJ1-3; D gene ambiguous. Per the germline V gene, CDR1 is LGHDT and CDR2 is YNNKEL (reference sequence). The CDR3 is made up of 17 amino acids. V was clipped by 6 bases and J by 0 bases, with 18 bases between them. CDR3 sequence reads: CASSNTPVHLSGNTIYF. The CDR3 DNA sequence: TGTGCCAGCAGTAATACCCCGGTACATCTCTCTGGAAACACCATATATTTT.